This TCR beta chain was observed in a study of T cells in Graves' hyperthyroidism and ophthalmopathy. The study's findings and limits: Ophthalmopathy was model-predicted a median around 6.1 months pre-onset.

This CDR3 region has 14 residues. Trimming took 6 bases from V and 8 from J, leaving 19 bases between them. Germline CDR1 is DFQATT and CDR2 is SNEGSKA (reference sequence). Researchers amplified the TCR beta CDR3 regions from RNA transcripts. First-round RT-PCR targeting the TCR CDR3 was performed with the HTBI primer set. Via MiXCR, TCRdb re-called the multiplex PCR reads, giving one row per CDR3 protein. Of some 380,000 distinct CDR3 sequences in the sample, about 13% were seen once. Remarks on this clonotype: Its antigen remains unknown.

Each patient was aged 18 to 65 and had newly diagnosed hyperthyroidism of under 2 months' duration. The sample comprised blood. The rearrangement joins TRBV20-1 to TRBJ1-4; D is possibly TRBD1 (5 bases). This sequence originates from a man aged 25 to 40 with Graves' hyperthyroidism that later progressed to Graves' ophthalmopathy. The CDR3 DNA reads TGCAGTGCCCAGAATTTCGACAGTGAAGAAAAACTGTTTTTT. It translates to CSAQNFDSEEKLFF.